This T cell receptor beta chain comes out of a study of vaccination effects on CD4 cells after COVID-19. Background on the study: Samples gathered post-vaccine arrived a median of 72 days past the second dose. The researchers cultured around 2 million PBMC per well with 8.5 to 10 IU/ml IL-2 and roughly 9.4 ug/ml peptides. Findings of the study overall: Clones that were induced by infection or by vaccine showed marked contraction late after vaccination. The vaccine-induced clones of healthy vaccinees included only 1 of 255 that cross-reacted with common cold coronaviruses.

The length of the CDR3 is 14 residues. The germline CDR1 and CDR2 sequences are LGHNA and YSLEER. V was cut by 4 bases and J by 3 bases, with 11 bases left in between. Culturing for about 9 days preceded CD4+ T cell isolation. Participants completed two doses of the BNT162b2 or mRNA-1273 vaccine. Method: immunoSEQ multiplex PCR; TCRdb's copy keeps in-frame clones and lacks some. The table includes some 66,000 clones, under 80% detected once. Points on this clone: Its antigen is undetermined.

The origin of this receptor is a human donor who received a COVID-19 vaccine. Material: CD4+ T cells from PBMCs cultured without peptide, obtained after COVID-19 vaccination. This chain joins TRBV4-3 and TRBJ2-3; weak D call: TRBD1 (5 bases). This CDR3 reads CASSLSRETDTQYF. In DNA form, the CDR3 reads TGCGCCAGCAGCCTGAGCAGGGAAACAGATACGCAGTATTTT.